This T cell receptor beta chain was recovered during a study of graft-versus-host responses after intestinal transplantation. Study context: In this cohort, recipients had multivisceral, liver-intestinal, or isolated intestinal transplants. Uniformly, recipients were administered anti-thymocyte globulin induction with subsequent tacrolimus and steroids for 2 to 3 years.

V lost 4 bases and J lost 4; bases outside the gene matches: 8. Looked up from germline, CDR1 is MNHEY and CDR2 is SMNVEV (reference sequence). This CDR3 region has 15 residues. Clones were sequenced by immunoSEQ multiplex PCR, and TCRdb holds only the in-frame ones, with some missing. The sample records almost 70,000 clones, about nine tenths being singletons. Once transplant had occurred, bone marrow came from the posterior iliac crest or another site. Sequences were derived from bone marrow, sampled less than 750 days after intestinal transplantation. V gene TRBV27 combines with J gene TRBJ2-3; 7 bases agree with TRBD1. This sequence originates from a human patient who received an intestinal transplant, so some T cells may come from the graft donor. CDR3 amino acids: CASSWEGGMADTQYF. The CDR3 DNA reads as TGTGCCAGCAGTTGGGAAGGGGGCATGGCAGATACGCAGTATTTT.